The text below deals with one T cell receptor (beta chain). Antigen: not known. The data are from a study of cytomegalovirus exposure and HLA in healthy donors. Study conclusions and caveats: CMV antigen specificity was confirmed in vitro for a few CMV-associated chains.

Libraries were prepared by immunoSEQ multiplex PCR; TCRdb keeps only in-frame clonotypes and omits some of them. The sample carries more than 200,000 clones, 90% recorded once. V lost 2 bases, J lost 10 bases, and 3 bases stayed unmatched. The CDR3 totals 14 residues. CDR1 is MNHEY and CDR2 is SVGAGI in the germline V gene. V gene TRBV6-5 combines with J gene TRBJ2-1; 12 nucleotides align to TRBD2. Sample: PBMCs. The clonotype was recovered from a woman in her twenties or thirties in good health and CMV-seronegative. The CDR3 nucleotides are TGTGCCAGCAGTTACGGACTAGCGGGATGGGAGCAGTTCTTC. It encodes CASSYGLAGWEQFF.